The next 18 T cell receptor beta chains were all read from a single sample in a study of glioma-infiltrating T cells. The iRepertoire nested amplicon-rescue multiplex PCR amplified TCR alpha and beta CDR3s from RNA. TCRdb analysed the multiplex PCR reads with MiXCR anew, one entry per CDR3 protein. The data show approximately 400,000 distinct CDR3 sequences, less than 50% seen once. The sequenced sample consisted of glioma tissue, nonneoplastic brain tissue, or PBMCs (not recorded which). The receptor source for this set is a human donor with low-grade glioma or glioblastoma, undergoing nonglioma brain surgery, or in good health (not recorded which).

This clonotype came up many times. CDR3 coding DNA: TGCAGTTCGGGACTAGCGGTTAGTACAGGGGAGCAGTTCTTC. Protein: CSSGLAVSTGEQFF. This chain connects TRBV20-1 to TRBJ2-1, with 11 bases that match TRBD2. Germline V gives CDR1 DFQATT, CDR2 SNEGSKA (reference sequence). J gave up 10 bases and V 8 bases, and 13 bases lay outside the gene matches. This CDR3 contains 14 residues.

The rearrangement joins TRBV7-9 to TRBJ1-5, with TRBD1 identical over 7 bases. There are 18 residues in the CDR3. CDR1 and CDR2 from the germline V gene are SEHNR and FQNEAQ (reference sequence). V was pared by 6 bases and J by 0 bases, with 14 bases of the junction left unmatched. The CDR3, as DNA: TGTGCCAGCAGTACCACAGGGGAGAGGGAATATAGCAATCAGCCCCAGCATTTT. Residues: CASSTTGEREYSNQPQHF.

This clonotype has just a few counts. The chain's CDR3 is CASRRGQGLWNQPQHF. The CDR3 region has the DNA TGTGCCAGCAGACGCGGACAGGGTTTATGGAATCAGCCCCAGCATTTT. V is TRBV28 and J is TRBJ1-5, with 8 positions matching TRBD1. The CDR3 runs to 16 residues. The junction had 11 bases not matched to a gene; V was cut back by 6 bases and J by 4 bases. Germline V gene sequence: CDR1 MDHEN, CDR2 SYDVKM.

As concerns this clonotype: A read error may be the cause here, since a much bigger clone is one base away. The chain joins TRBV28 to TRBJ2-2, with D perhaps matching TRBD1 (6 bases). In germline, CDR1 is MDHEN, CDR2 SYDVKM. CDR3 length: 13 amino acids. This CDR3 reads CASSLQGTGELLF. The CDR3, as DNA: TGTGCCAGCAGTTTACAGGGGACCGGGGAGCTGCTTTTT.

This chain joins TRBV6-2 or TRBV6-3 and TRBJ1-1, with D uncertain. This CDR3 spans 14 amino acids. Germline V gene data show CDR1 as MNHEY and CDR2 as SVGEGT. Trimming removed 1 base at V and 4 bases at J, with 10 bases between. CDR3 protein: CASSYFKGRTEAFF. The CDR3 DNA reads TGTGCCAGCAGTTACTTCAAGGGCCGCACTGAAGCTTTCTTT.

The chain combines TRBV6-2 or TRBV6-3 with TRBJ2-7, with 7 bases aligning to TRBD2. The V gene's germline CDR1 is MNHEY and CDR2 SVGEGT. V dropped 6 bases and J dropped 2; count of bases not matched to a gene: 7. This CDR3 has 14 amino acids. The CDR3 region has the DNA TGTGCCAGCAGGGCGGGACTAACCCCCTACGAGCAGTACTTC. It encodes CASRAGLTPYEQYF.

The V gene is TRBV20-1, the J gene TRBJ2-7; the D is unclear. With 3 bases removed from V and 3 bases from J, the gap between germline ends came to 15 bases. Germline loops: CDR1 DFQATT, CDR2 SNEGSKA (reference sequence). The CDR3 runs to 14 residues. Here the CDR3 DNA reads TGCAGTGCTAGCCCGACGTCCCGTTACTACGAGCAGTACTTC. Translation gives CSASPTSRYYEQYF.

The chain employs TRBV15 and TRBJ2-7; D gene uncertain. This CDR3 is 14 amino acids long. The germline V and J ends were trimmed by 0 bases and 4 bases, with 10 bases remaining between them. Germline CDR1 reads LNHNV; CDR2 reads YYDKDF (reference sequence). The CDR3 DNA reads as TGTGCCACCAGCAGAGACCCGGGTGGTTACGAGCAGTACTTC. It yields the protein CATSRDPGGYEQYF. Based on the CDR3 plus reference TRBV15 and TRBJ2-7, the full variable domain is DAMVIQNPRYQVTQFGKPVTLSCSQTLNHNVMYWYQQKSSQAPKLLFHYYDKDFNNEADTPDNFQSRRPNTSFCFLDIRSPGLGDTAMYLCATSRDPGGYEQYFGPGTRLTVT.

As to this clonotype: A much larger clone is a single base away; this may be a read error. The rearrangement uses TRBV2 and TRBJ1-5; D is unclear. Germline values: CDR1 SNHLY, CDR2 FYNNEI. The CDR3 totals 15 residues. CDR3 in DNA: TGTGCCGGCAGTTTGCAGTCAGTTAGCAATCAGCCCCAGCATTTT. It translates to CAGSLQSVSNQPQHF.

This clonotype has ten or more counts. The chain is built from TRBV27 and TRBJ2-1, with D uncertain. Germline assignment: CDR1 MNHEY and CDR2 SMNVEV (reference sequence). Trimming took 7 bases from V and 0 from J, leaving 4 bases between them. This CDR3 has 12 residues. CDR3 in DNA: TGTGCCAGCAAGAGCTCCTACAATGAGCAGTTCTTC. Translated: CASKSSYNEQFF.

The rearrangement uses TRBV7-8 and TRBJ1-1, with unresolved D. Germline V CDR1 and CDR2: SGHVS, FQNEAQ. V dropped 5 bases and J dropped 1 base, with 14 bases sitting between them. The CDR3 totals 15 residues. The CDR3 nucleotides are TGTGCCAGCAGCATTCAGCGGGCTCGGAACACTGAAGCTTTCTTT. Protein: CASSIQRARNTEAFF.

This chain joins TRBV20-1 and TRBJ2-5, with 11 bases lining up with TRBD1. With V trimmed by 0 bases and J by 4 bases, 7 bases remained unmatched. Germline V CDR1 and CDR2: DFQATT, SNEGSKA (reference sequence). The CDR3 covers 16 residues. CDR3 region: CSAREWDRGRIETQYF. The CDR3 DNA sequence: TGCAGTGCTAGAGAGTGGGACAGGGGGAGGATAGAGACCCAGTACTTC.

In the case of this clonotype: At one of its ends the junction is not consistent with the germline gene, which may arise from a read error. The V and J genes are TRBV6-5 and TRBJ1-4; D unresolved. Germline V CDR1 and CDR2: MNHEY, SVGAGI. This CDR3 is 14 amino acids long. The CDR3 loop is CASSARRQDEKLFF. The CDR3 DNA reads as TGCGCCAGCAGTGCCCGACGTCAGGATGAAAAACTGTTTTTT.

The chain joins TRBV7-3 to TRBJ2-2, with D possibly matching TRBD1 (5 bases). Germline V lookup: CDR1 SGHTA, CDR2 FQGTGA. V dropped 5 bases and J dropped 7 bases, with 11 bases sitting between them. CDR3 length: 13 residues. The CDR3 DNA reads TGTGCCAGCAGCACCCAGGGTTACGGGGAGCTGTTTTTT. Protein: CASSTQGYGELFF. Full variable domain (outside the CDR3, taken from reference TRBV7-3 and TRBJ2-2): GAGVSQTPSNKVTEKGKYVELRCDPISGHTALYWYRQSLGQGPEFLIYFQGTGAADDSGLPNDRFFAVRPEGSVSTLKIQRTERGDSAVYLCASSTQGYGELFFGEGSRLTVL.

The table lists this clonotype with a few counts. The chain couples TRBV28 to TRBJ1-5; 11 positions agree with TRBD1. V lost 6 bases and J lost 11; bases outside the gene matches: 27. The CDR3 sequence is 20 residues long. Germline V CDR1 and CDR2: MDHEN, SYDVKM. The CDR3 reads CASSYTLGQGAIGTFGAQHF. In DNA form, the CDR3 reads TGTGCCAGCAGCTATACCCTCGGACAGGGGGCTATTGGGACCTTTGGAGCCCAGCATTTT.

With regard to this clonotype: This clone may be a read error of a much larger clone one base away. The chain is built from TRBV27 and TRBJ2-1; D remains unclear. Trimming removed 5 bases at V and 10 bases at J, with 18 bases between. This CDR3 is built from 14 residues. The germline gives CDR1 MNHEY, CDR2 SMNVEV (reference sequence). The DNA of the CDR3 is TGTGCCAGCAGTCCGTTACTAAGTGGAGTAGAGCAGTTCTTC. Translated: CASSPLLSGVEQFF.

V usage is TRBV4-2 and J usage is TRBJ2-5, with 11 bases matching TRBD2. V lost 4 bases and J lost 1; bases outside the gene matches: 5. The CDR3 loop spans 16 amino acids. CDR1 is LGHNA and CDR2 is YNFKEQ in the germline V gene. CDR3 DNA: TGTGCCAGCAGCCCGAGGACTAGCGGGCTCCAAGAGACCCAGTACTTC. Amino acid sequence: CASSPRTSGLQETQYF.

The chain carries TRBV7-2 and TRBJ1-2; 7 bases map to TRBD1. The germline V gene has CDR1 SGHTA and CDR2 FQGNSA. The CDR3 totals 15 residues. After removal of 5 bases from V and 5 bases from J, the junction contained 11 bases not matched to a gene. Written as DNA, the CDR3 is TGTGCCAGCAGCCCGACAAGACAGGGCCGTTATGGCTACACCTTC. Translation gives CASSPTRQGRYGYTF. The entire variable domain, with the rest obtained from reference TRBV7-2 and TRBJ1-2, is as follows: GAGVSQSPSNKVTEKGKDVELRCDPISGHTALYWYRQSLGQGLEFLIYFQGNSAPDKSGLPSDRFSAERTGGSVSTLTIQRTQQEDSAVYLCASSPTRQGRYGYTFGSGTRLTVV.